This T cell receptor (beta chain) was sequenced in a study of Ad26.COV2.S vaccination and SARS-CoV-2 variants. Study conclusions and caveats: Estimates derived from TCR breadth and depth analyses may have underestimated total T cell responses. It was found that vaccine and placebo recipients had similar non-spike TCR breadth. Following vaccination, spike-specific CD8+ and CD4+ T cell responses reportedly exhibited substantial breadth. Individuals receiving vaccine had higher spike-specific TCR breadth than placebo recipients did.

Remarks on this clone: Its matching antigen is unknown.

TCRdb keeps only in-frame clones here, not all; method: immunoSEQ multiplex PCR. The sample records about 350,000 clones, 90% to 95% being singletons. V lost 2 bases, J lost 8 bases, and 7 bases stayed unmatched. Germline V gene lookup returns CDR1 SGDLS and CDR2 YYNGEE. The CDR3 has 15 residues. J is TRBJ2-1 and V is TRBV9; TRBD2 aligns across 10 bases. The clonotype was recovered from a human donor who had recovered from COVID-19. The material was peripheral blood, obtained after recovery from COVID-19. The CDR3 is CASSVRSGGADEQFF. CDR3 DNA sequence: TGTGCCAGCAGCGTGAGAAGCGGGGGGGCGGATGAGCAGTTCTTC.